One T cell receptor beta chain is described in this entry. The authors' processing: The authors estimated nucleated cell counts from reference gene primer amplification. The assay was immunoSEQ multiplex PCR, and TCRdb's table has in-frame clones only and misses some. V and J calls and clone size are as listed in that table; D and trimming were resolved from the DNA. The sample contains about 200,000 clones, more than 80% of which appear only once. Recruitment covered fewer than 25 US areas and drew participants whose ages spanned roughly 18 to 95 years. Recovery among Cohort 3 donors was established by two negative PCRs, clearance, or symptom resolution. Trimming at V came to 3 bases and at J to 8 bases, leaving 7 bases not matched to a gene. This CDR3 region has 14 residues. Germline CDR1 reads GTSNPN; CDR2 reads SVGIG (reference sequence). The data were taken from a study of blood T cell repertoires in COVID-19.

Sequencing used PBMCs or T cells enriched from blood (not recorded which). V usage is TRBV30 and J usage is TRBJ2-3; 11 bases line up with TRBD2. The sequence came from a woman under 30 who had recovered from COVID-19. DNA of the CDR3: TGTGCCTGGAGGCCTAGCGGGGGGCGAGGTACGCAGTATTTT. This sequence encodes CAWRPSGGRGTQYF. The full variable domain, rest sourced from reference TRBV30 and TRBJ2-3, is SQTIHQWPATLVQPVGSPLSLECTVEGTSNPNLYWYRQAAGRGLQLLFYSVGIGQISSEVPQNLSASRPQDRQFILSSKKLLLSDSGFYLCAWRPSGGRGTQYFGPGTRLTVL.